The next 30 T cell receptor beta chains were all read from a single sample in a study of T cell responses to AZD1222 COVID-19 vaccine. Using immunoSEQ multiplex PCR, the repertoire was profiled, and TCRdb retains in-frame clones only, with some absent. The sample has around 100,000 clones, roughly 88% seen once. The sample consisted of peripheral blood, taken on day 0 of AZD1222 vaccination. The source is an adult in good health.

Only one count was recorded for this clone. V and J are TRBV19 and TRBJ1-5, with 8 bases identical to TRBD1. The germline V gene has CDR1 LNHDA and CDR2 SQIVND (reference sequence). With V trimmed by 4 bases and J by 1 base, 6 bases remained unmatched. The CDR3 has 16 residues. CDR3 nucleotides: TGTGCCAGTAGTACTGACAGGGGCATGAGCAATCAGCCCCAGCATTTT. As protein: CASSTDRGMSNQPQHF.

The table lists this clone with a count of one. V and J are TRBV18 and TRBJ2-5, with 7 bases matching TRBD1. CDR1 is KGHSH, CDR2 LQKENI, per germline. With 4 bases clipped from V and 5 bases from J, the junction kept 4 bases outside the gene matches. The CDR3 is 13 residues long. The CDR3 DNA follows: TGTGCCAGCTCACAGGGGACAGCGGAGACCCAGTACTTC. It is translated as CASSQGTAETQYF.

The V and J genes are TRBV5-1 and TRBJ2-5; 11 bases are a match to TRBD2. The CDR3 contains 16 residues. Per the germline V gene, CDR1 is SGHRS and CDR2 is YFSETQ. Trimming cost V 3 bases and J 1 base; bases outside gene matches: 5. DNA for the CDR3: TGCGCCAGCAGCTACGGGACTAGCGGACTCCAAGAGACCCAGTACTTC. Amino acids: CASSYGTSGLQETQYF. Using reference TRBV5-1 and TRBJ2-5 for the parts outside the CDR3, the full variable domain is KAGVTQTPRYLIKTRGQQVTLSCSPISGHRSVSWYQQTPGQGLQFLFEYFSETQRNKGNFPGRFSGRQFSNSRSEMNVSTLELGDSALYLCASSYGTSGLQETQYFGPGTRLLVL.

V usage is TRBV4-1 and J usage is TRBJ1-1; 9 nucleotides line up with TRBD1. V trimming: 2 bases; J trimming: 7 bases; junction bases outside the gene matches: 8. The germline CDR1 and CDR2 sequences are MGHRA and YSYEKL. The CDR3 consists of 15 residues. The CDR3 region is CASSQFGTGGVEAFF. CDR3 nucleotide sequence: TGCGCCAGCAGCCAATTTGGCACAGGGGGCGTTGAAGCTTTCTTT.

The genes are TRBV6-6 and TRBJ1-2, with D maybe TRBD1 (6 bases). The CDR3 is 14 residues long. Trimming left V 2 bases short and J 4 bases short, with 11 bases between. Germline V lookup: CDR1 MNHNY, CDR2 SVGAGI (reference sequence). DNA for the CDR3: TGTGCCAGCAGTTACATCCGGGACACCTATGGCTACACCTTC. Translated: CASSYIRDTYGYTF.

The rearrangement uses TRBV9 and TRBJ2-5, with D maybe TRBD2 (6 bases). CDR1 SGDLS and CDR2 YYNGEE come from the germline V gene. Trimming cost V 5 bases and J 5 bases, with 16 bases left between them. CDR3 length: 14 amino acids. The CDR3 reads CASSINGGFETQYF. CDR3 DNA: TGTGCCAGCAGTATAAACGGGGGTTTTGAGACCCAGTACTTC.

J is TRBJ1-1 and V is TRBV27; D is undetermined. The germline CDR1 and CDR2 sequences are MNHEY and SMNVEV (reference sequence). V dropped 6 bases and J dropped 2 bases, with 4 bases sitting between them. CDR3 length: 11 residues. CDR3 region: CASRRNTEAFF. The CDR3 nucleotides are TGTGCCAGCAGACGTAACACTGAAGCTTTCTTT.

J is TRBJ2-7 and V is TRBV14, with TRBD2 identical over 11 bases. V was clipped by 3 bases and J by 0 bases; unmatched bases: 4. CDR1 and CDR2 (germline): SGHDN, FVKESK. CDR3 length equals 16 residues. CDR3 DNA: TGTGCCAGCAGCCATATGGGACTAGCGGACTCCTACGAGCAGTACTTC. The encoded protein is CASSHMGLADSYEQYF.

CDR3 residues: CASSERAKGNSPLHF. Here the CDR3 DNA reads TGTGCCAGCAGTGAAAGGGCGAAGGGTAATTCACCCCTCCACTTT. The rearrangement links TRBV6-1 to TRBJ1-6; D is undetermined. V was clipped by 2 bases and J by 6 bases, with 11 bases between them. Germline V gene sequence: CDR1 MNHNS, CDR2 SASEGT. The CDR3 length is 15 residues.

V gene TRBV4-1 combines with J gene TRBJ1-5, with a weak D call TRBD1 (5 bases). The germline CDR1 and CDR2 sequences are MGHRA and YSYEKL. The CDR3 sequence is 15 residues long. V dropped 4 bases and J dropped 1 base, with 11 bases sitting between them. The CDR3 here is CASSPYRDSNQPQHF. The CDR3 DNA reads TGCGCCAGCAGCCCGTACCGGGACAGCAATCAGCCCCAGCATTTT.

For the CDR3, the DNA is TGCGCCAGCAGCCAACATATCGGCAATGAGCAGTTCTTC. This sequence encodes CASSQHIGNEQFF. The V gene is TRBV4-3, the J gene TRBJ2-1, with D unresolved. Per the germline V gene, CDR1 is LGHNA and CDR2 is YSLEER. The CDR3 is 13 residues long. Deletions cut 2 bases from V and 6 bases from J, with 8 bases between.

V gene TRBV4-3 combines with J gene TRBJ2-7, with D hard to call. Germline V lookup: CDR1 LGHNA, CDR2 YSLEER. Trimming left V 3 bases short and J 6 bases short, with 6 bases between. There are 11 residues in the CDR3. The CDR3 nucleotides read TGCGCCAGCAGCCAGACCAGCGAGCAGTACTTC. Encoded protein: CASSQTSEQYF.

J is TRBJ1-4 and V is TRBV24-1; no clear D. The germline CDR1 and CDR2 sequences are KGHDR and SFDVKD. The CDR3 spans 15 residues. V lost 3 bases, J lost 5 bases, and 12 bases lay in between. CDR3 residues: CATSDGSSPNEKLFF. The CDR3, as DNA: TGTGCCACCAGTGATGGGAGCTCCCCGAATGAAAAACTGTTTTTT.

The chain links TRBV2 to TRBJ2-2; weak D call: TRBD1 (6 bases). Trimming pared 11 bases from V and 1 base from J, leaving 20 bases between. This CDR3 has 16 residues. Per the germline V gene, CDR1 is SNHLY and CDR2 is FYNNEI. The CDR3 loop reads CAVTGPRGWNTGELFF. CDR3 sequence (DNA): TGTGCCGTCACCGGACCCAGGGGATGGAACACCGGGGAGCTGTTTTTT.

CDR3: CASSYSTRSYNEQFF. As DNA, the CDR3 is TGTGCCAGCAGTTACAGTACCCGCTCCTACAATGAGCAGTTCTTC. The rearrangement joins TRBV6-5 to TRBJ2-1; D is uncertain. V lost 2 bases to trimming and J lost 0 bases, with 8 bases between them. The CDR3 loop spans 15 amino acids. The V gene's germline CDR1 is MNHEY and CDR2 SVGAGI.

About this clone: One end of the junction fails to match germline, which may point to a read error. The same CDR3 can be traced to other DNA sequences in this sample. The chain couples TRBV5-1 to TRBJ2-5; D tentatively reads TRBD1 or TRBD2 (5 bases each). CDR1 SGHRS and CDR2 YFSETQ come from the germline V gene. The CDR3 loop spans 14 amino acids. The CDR3 sequence is CASSRGMGQETQYF. Written as DNA, the CDR3 is TGCGCCAGCAGCCGAGGGATGGGGCAAGAGACCCAATACTTC.

In its sample, this clone was seen a few times. The rearrangement links TRBV3-1 (or the pseudogene TRBV3-2) to TRBJ2-7, with a tentative D call TRBD2 (7 bases). Germline loops: CDR1 LGHDT, CDR2 YNNKEL (reference sequence). This CDR3 region has 14 residues. The ends were cut back, 0 bases at V and 7 bases at J, with 13 bases in the middle. The CDR3 bases are TGTGCCAGCAGCCAAGATACGGGGGGCCGGGAGCAGTACTTC. Translating gives CASSQDTGGREQYF.

The V gene is TRBV12-2, the J gene TRBJ2-1. TRBV12-2 is flagged as a pseudogene. This CDR3 is 17 amino acids long. The CDR3 DNA reads TGTGCAAGTCGCTTAGCGCGTTTGATGGGTCCCTACAATGAGCAGTTCTTC. It is translated as CASRLARLMGPYNEQFF.

The chain recombines TRBV18 with TRBJ1-6, with 7 bases lining up with TRBD1. Germline V gene data show CDR1 as KGHSH and CDR2 as LQKENI. Losses at the gene ends were 5 bases for V and 10 bases for J; bases not matched to a gene: 8. There are 14 residues in the CDR3. The CDR3 region is CASSDNTGVSPLHF. CDR3 bases: TGTGCCAGCTCAGACAACACAGGGGTATCACCCCTCCACTTT.

V and J are TRBV24-1 and TRBJ2-1; the D gene could be TRBD1 or TRBD2 (5 bases each). The germline V and J ends were trimmed by 3 bases and 4 bases, with 6 bases remaining between them. The CDR3 extends over 13 amino acids. Germline assignment: CDR1 KGHDR and CDR2 SFDVKD. The CDR3 protein is CATSDGGYNEQFF. Written as DNA, the CDR3 is TGTGCCACCAGTGATGGGGGTTACAATGAGCAGTTCTTC.

This clone was recorded only once. This chain joins TRBV5-1 and TRBJ2-5; perhaps TRBD1 as D (5 bases). The CDR3 contains 15 residues. Trimming removed 0 bases at V and 4 bases at J, with 13 bases between. Germline loops: CDR1 SGHRS, CDR2 YFSETQ. This CDR3 is CASSLDVGQAETQYF. As DNA, the CDR3 is TGCGCCAGCAGCTTGGACGTGGGGCAAGCAGAGACCCAGTACTTC.

V usage is TRBV3-1 (or the pseudogene TRBV3-2) and J usage is TRBJ1-4; 9 nucleotides match TRBD1. Per germline, CDR1 LGHDT and CDR2 YNNKEL (reference sequence). The CDR3 covers 16 residues. Germline trimming cut 1 base from V and 11 bases from J; bases unmatched to any gene: 11. CDR3 loop: CASSQAAGTGTGKLFF. The DNA for the CDR3 is TGTGCCAGCAGCCAAGCTGCGGGGACAGGGACTGGGAAACTGTTTTTT.

This chain links TRBV7-2 with TRBJ2-2; D remains unclear. V was pared by 8 bases and J by 5 bases, with 15 bases between. This CDR3 spans 14 amino acids. Germline-derived CDR1 and CDR2 are SGHTA and FQGNSA. CDR3 nucleotides: TGTGCCAGCTGCCTGACTCCTGGGACCGGGGAGCTGTTTTTT. Protein: CASCLTPGTGELFF.

This sequence joins TRBV4-2 and TRBJ2-3; the match to TRBD2 covers 10 bases. Trimming took 4 bases from V and 6 from J; bases not matched to a gene: 7. Germline assignment: CDR1 LGHNA and CDR2 YNFKEQ. The CDR3 runs to 15 residues. CDR3 coding DNA: TGTGCCAGCAGCCCAGCGCTAGCGGGGGTTGATACGCAGTATTTT. It encodes CASSPALAGVDTQYF.

The V gene is TRBV28, the J gene TRBJ2-5; maybe TRBD2 (6 bases). The V end lost 1 base, the J end lost 5 bases, and 11 bases lay between the germline ends. This CDR3 contains 14 residues. Germline V gene lookup returns CDR1 MDHEN and CDR2 SYDVKM. CDR3 protein: CASSLSEGLETQYF. In DNA, the CDR3 is TGTGCCAGCAGTTTATCGGAGGGCCTGGAGACCCAGTACTTC.

There are a few counts of this clone. This sequence joins TRBV25-1 and TRBJ1-2; possibly TRBD1 for D (5 bases). Germline V gene sequence: CDR1 MGHDK, CDR2 SYGVNS. V lost 3 bases to trimming and J lost 4 bases, with 15 bases between them. The CDR3 has 15 amino acids. The CDR3 is CASSDPRTGGYGYTF. CDR3 coding DNA: TGTGCCAGCAGTGACCCGAGGACGGGGGGCTATGGCTACACCTTC.

This chain links TRBV7-2 with TRBJ2-7, with 7 bases fitting TRBD2. The CDR3 is 15 residues long. The germline CDR1 and CDR2 sequences are SGHTA and FQGNSA. V lost 1 base, J lost 2 bases, and 5 bases stayed unmatched. The CDR3 spells CASSLDWREPYEQYF. DNA of the CDR3: TGTGCCAGCAGCTTAGACTGGCGGGAGCCCTACGAGCAGTACTTC.

This rearrangement joins TRBV27 to TRBJ2-5; 7 positions agree with TRBD1. Germline CDR1 reads MNHEY; CDR2 reads SMNVEV (reference sequence). This CDR3 spans 16 amino acids. V was pared by 1 base and J by 0 bases, with 5 bases of the junction left unmatched. CDR3 coding DNA: TGTGCCAGCAGTTTATTCGGGGACAGAGACCAAGAGACCCAGTACTTC. Translation: CASSLFGDRDQETQYF.

The genes are TRBV10-3 and TRBJ1-1; 8 positions match TRBD1. Germline-derived CDR1 and CDR2 are ENHRY and SYGVKD. Trimming cost V 7 bases and J 3 bases; bases outside gene matches: 4. CDR3 length: 13 residues. Here the CDR3 DNA reads TGTGCCATCAACCCGGACAGGGACACTGAAGCTTTCTTT. Translated, it gives CAINPDRDTEAFF.

The chain has TRBV7-2 and TRBJ1-6; 8 nucleotides line up with TRBD1. The CDR3 runs to 19 residues. The ends lost 5 bases at V and 4 bases at J; junction bases unmatched: 16. Germline V gives CDR1 SGHTA, CDR2 FQGNSA. The CDR3 here is CASSVYRDRTSYYNSPLHF. The CDR3 coding sequence is TGTGCCAGCAGCGTATACCGGGACAGGACAAGTTATTATAATTCACCCCTCCACTTT.